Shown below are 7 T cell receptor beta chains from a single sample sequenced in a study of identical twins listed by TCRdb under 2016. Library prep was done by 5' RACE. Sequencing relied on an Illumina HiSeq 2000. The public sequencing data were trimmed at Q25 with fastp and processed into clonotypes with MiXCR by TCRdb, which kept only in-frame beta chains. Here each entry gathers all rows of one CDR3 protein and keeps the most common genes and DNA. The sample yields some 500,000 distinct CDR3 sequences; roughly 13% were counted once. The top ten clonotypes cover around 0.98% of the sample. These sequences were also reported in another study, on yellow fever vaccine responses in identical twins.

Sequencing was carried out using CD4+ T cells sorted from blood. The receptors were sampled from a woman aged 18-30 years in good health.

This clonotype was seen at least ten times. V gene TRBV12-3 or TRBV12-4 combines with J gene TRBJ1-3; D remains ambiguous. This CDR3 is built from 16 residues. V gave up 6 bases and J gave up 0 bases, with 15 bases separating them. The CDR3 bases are TGTGCCAGCAGGTCCAGAGGACGAAACTCTGGAAACACCATATATTTT. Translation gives CASRSRGRNSGNTIYF.

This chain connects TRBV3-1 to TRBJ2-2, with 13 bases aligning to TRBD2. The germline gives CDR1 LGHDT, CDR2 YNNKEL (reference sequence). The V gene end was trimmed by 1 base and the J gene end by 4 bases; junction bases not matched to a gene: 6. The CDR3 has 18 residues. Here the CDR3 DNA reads TGTGCCAGCAGCCAAGGGACTAGCGGGGGCCCGGGCACCGGGGAGCTGTTTTTT. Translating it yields CASSQGTSGGPGTGELFF. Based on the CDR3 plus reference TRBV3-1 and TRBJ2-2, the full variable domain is DTAVSQTPKYLVTQMGNDKSIKCEQNLGHDTMYWYKQDSKKFLKIMFSYNNKELIINETVPNRFSPKSPDKAHLNLHINSLELGDSAVYFCASSQGTSGGPGTGELFFGEGSRLTVL.

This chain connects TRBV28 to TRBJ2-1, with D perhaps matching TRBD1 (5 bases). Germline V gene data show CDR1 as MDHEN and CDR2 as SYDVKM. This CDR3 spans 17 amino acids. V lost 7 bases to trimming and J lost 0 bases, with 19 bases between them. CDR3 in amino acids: CASTSIWGLSSYNEQFF. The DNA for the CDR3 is TGTGCCAGCACCTCGATCTGGGGCCTGAGCTCCTACAATGAGCAGTTCTTC.

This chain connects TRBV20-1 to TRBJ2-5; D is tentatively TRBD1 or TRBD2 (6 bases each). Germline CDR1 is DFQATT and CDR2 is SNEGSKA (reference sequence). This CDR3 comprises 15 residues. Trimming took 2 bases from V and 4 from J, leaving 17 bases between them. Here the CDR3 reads CSARNPGEVGETQYF. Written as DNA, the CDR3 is TGCAGTGCTAGAAATCCAGGGGAGGTAGGAGAGACCCAGTACTTC.

The CDR3 nucleotides are TGCAGTGCTAGAGATCCAAGGAGGGTTAATGGCTACACCTTC. Amino acids: CSARDPRRVNGYTF. This rearrangement joins TRBV20-1 to TRBJ1-2; no reliable D call. CDR3 length: 14 amino acids. In germline, CDR1 is DFQATT, CDR2 SNEGSKA (reference sequence). Trimming took off 0 bases at V and 6 bases at J, with 14 bases between the two ends.

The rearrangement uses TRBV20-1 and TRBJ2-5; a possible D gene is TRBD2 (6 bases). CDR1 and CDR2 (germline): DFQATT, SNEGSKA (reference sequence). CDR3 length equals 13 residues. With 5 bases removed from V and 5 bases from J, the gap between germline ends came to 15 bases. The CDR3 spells CSASPGLSETQYF. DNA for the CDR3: TGCAGTGCTTCTCCGGGACTGAGTGAGACCCAGTACTTC.

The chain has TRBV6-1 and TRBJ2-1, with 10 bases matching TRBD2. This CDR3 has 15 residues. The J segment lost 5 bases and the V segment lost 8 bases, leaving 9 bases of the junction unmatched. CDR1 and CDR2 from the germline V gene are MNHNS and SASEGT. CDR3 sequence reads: CASGPLSGRNNEQFF. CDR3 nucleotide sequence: TGTGCCAGCGGACCCCTTAGCGGGAGGAACAATGAGCAGTTCTTC.